The next 21 T cell receptor beta chains were all read from a single sample in a study of T cells in Graves' hyperthyroidism and ophthalmopathy. The investigators amplified TCR beta CDR3 regions from RNA transcripts. HTBI primers were used for first-round RT-PCR of the TCR CDR3. TCRdb re-derived calls from the multiplex PCR reads in MiXCR, one entry per CDR3 protein. Altogether hundreds of thousands of distinct CDR3 sequences are present, about 25% being singletons, with the ten largest covering approximately 30%. Source material: blood. The receptors stem from a man aged 40-55 years with Graves' hyperthyroidism that later progressed to Graves' ophthalmopathy.

The rearrangement links TRBV30 to TRBJ1-1; D is unclear. V was shortened by 8 bases and J by 1 base, with 20 bases between the two germline ends. CDR3 length: 15 residues. CDR1 and CDR2 (germline): GTSNPN, SVGIG (reference sequence). The chain's CDR3 is CAAPSRGLRNTEAFF. CDR3 DNA sequence: TGTGCCGCCCCCTCCCGCGGACTCAGGAACACTGAAGCTTTCTTT.

This sequence joins TRBV6-2 or TRBV6-3 and TRBJ1-1, with TRBD1 identical over 7 bases. The V gene's germline CDR1 is MNHEY and CDR2 SVGEGT. Trimming at V came to 6 bases and at J to 11 bases, leaving 9 bases not matched to a gene. This CDR3 spans 12 amino acids. CDR3 in amino acids: CASSLLTGEAFF. The DNA of the CDR3 is TGTGCCAGCAGCCTATTAACAGGGGAGGCTTTCTTT.

In this sample, this clonotype turned up many times. A read error is possible here, since a much larger clone lies one base away. The conserved final phenylalanine or tryptophan is absent from the CDR3, which likely points to a read error. CDR3 DNA sequence: TGTGCCAGCAGTGAAAGGGCAGAGACACAAGAGACCCAGTACCTC. Its protein product is CASSERAETQETQYL. The chain uses TRBV6-1 and TRBJ2-5; D gene ambiguous. Per germline, CDR1 MNHNS and CDR2 SASEGT. Trimming cost V 2 bases and J 2 bases, with 12 bases left between them. The CDR3 totals 15 residues.

The chain couples TRBV29-1 to TRBJ1-2, with D unclear. Germline loops: CDR1 SQVTM, CDR2 ANQGSEA. Trimming left V 4 bases short and J 5 bases short, with 8 bases between. The CDR3 has 11 amino acids. In DNA, the CDR3 is TGCAGCGTTGTAGGAGTTTATGGCTACACCTTC. This sequence encodes CSVVGVYGYTF.

This clonotype showed up many times. This chain links TRBV29-1 with TRBJ2-7; tentatively, D is TRBD2 (5 bases). This CDR3 region has 14 residues. V gave up 1 base and J gave up 5 bases, with 15 bases separating them. Germline V lookup: CDR1 SQVTM, CDR2 ANQGSEA. CDR3 protein: CSVEGASSINEQYF. CDR3 DNA: TGCAGCGTTGAAGGGGCTAGCAGTATCAACGAGCAGTACTTC.

V is TRBV7-8 and J is TRBJ2-7, with TRBD2 identical over 9 bases. The CDR3 sequence is 16 residues long. Germline values: CDR1 SGHVS, CDR2 FQNEAQ. V lost 1 base, J lost 4 bases, and 8 bases stayed unmatched. The CDR3 region is CASSLGHSGRGYEQYF. The CDR3 nucleotides read TGTGCCAGCAGCTTAGGGCATAGCGGGAGAGGGTACGAGCAGTACTTC.

At least ten counts were recorded for this clonotype. The V and J genes are TRBV24-1 and TRBJ2-2; D gene ambiguous. CDR3 length: 15 residues. Trimming pared 3 bases from V and 3 bases from J, leaving 10 bases between. Per the germline V gene, CDR1 is KGHDR and CDR2 is SFDVKD. The CDR3 sequence: CATSDADGYTGELFF. The CDR3 nucleotides are TGTGCCACCAGTGATGCCGACGGCTACACCGGGGAGCTGTTTTTT.

V gene TRBV19 combines with J gene TRBJ2-7; TRBD2 might be the D (6 bases). CDR1 is LNHDA, CDR2 SQIVND, per germline (reference sequence). The V end lost 6 bases, the J end lost 6 bases, and 21 bases lay between the germline ends. The CDR3 totals 15 residues. DNA for the CDR3: TGTGCCAGTAGCCTCAACCGGGACTCACCGGGCGAGCAGTACTTC. It is translated as CASSLNRDSPGEQYF.

This chain connects TRBV12-3 or TRBV12-4 to TRBJ1-1; D gene uncertain. The CDR3 has 12 amino acids. V lost 3 bases and J lost 10, with 12 bases in between. The CDR3 DNA follows: TGTGCCAGCAGTTTGGGTGGGCACGGAGCTTTCTTT. This sequence encodes CASSLGGHGAFF.

This CDR3 is CASSLTGLGSYEQYF. CDR3 DNA sequence: TGTGCCAGCAGCTTAACAGGGTTGGGCTCCTACGAGCAGTACTTC. The V and J genes are TRBV7-2 and TRBJ2-7, with D possibly being TRBD1 (6 bases). Germline lookup yields CDR1 SGHTA and CDR2 FQGNSA. Trimming cost V 2 bases and J 0 bases, with 11 bases left between them. The CDR3 loop spans 15 amino acids.

In this sample, this clonotype turned up a few times. The chain has TRBV6-2 or TRBV6-3 and TRBJ2-7; TRBD1 matches at 7 bases. Unmatched junction bases numbered 5, after V lost 6 bases and J lost 0 bases. This CDR3 comprises 14 residues. Germline-derived CDR1 and CDR2 are MNHEY and SVGEGT. For the CDR3, the DNA is TGTGCCAGCAGGCGACAGGGAAGCTCCTACGAGCAGTACTTC. Translating gives CASRRQGSSYEQYF.

The V and J genes are TRBV6-1 and TRBJ1-5; D is possibly TRBD1 (5 bases). CDR3 length equals 15 residues. V was pared by 1 base and J by 7 bases, with 14 bases between. CDR1 is MNHNS, CDR2 SASEGT, per germline. The CDR3 sequence is CASSEGTVNRQPQHF. CDR3 in DNA: TGTGCCAGCAGTGAAGGGACGGTCAACAGGCAGCCCCAGCATTTT.

Many counts were recorded for this clonotype. The V call is TRBV6-1, the J call TRBJ1-5, with D perhaps TRBD1 (5 bases). CDR1 and CDR2 from the germline V gene are MNHNS and SASEGT. The CDR3 covers 13 residues. CDR3 sequence reads: CAVGRGGHQPQHF. In DNA, the CDR3 is TGTGCAGTGGGGAGGGGCGGGCATCAGCCCCAGCATTTT.

This clonotype showed up many times. Written as DNA, the CDR3 is TGTGCCAGTAGAGCAGCCGGGACCCGGCGGGGGGAGCTGTTTTTT. Protein: CASRAAGTRRGELFF. V is TRBV19 and J is TRBJ2-2; the D gene could be TRBD1 or TRBD2 (5 bases each). The V gene lost 6 bases and the J gene lost 8 bases, with 19 bases spanning the gap. The germline gives CDR1 LNHDA, CDR2 SQIVND (reference sequence). This CDR3 region has 15 residues.

V and J are TRBV6-2 or TRBV6-3 and TRBJ2-7; 8 bases are a match to TRBD2. CDR3 length: 13 residues. Germline V CDR1 and CDR2: MNHEY, SVGEGT. V dropped 8 bases and J dropped 5; count of bases not matched to a gene: 8. CDR3 sequence (DNA): TGTGCCAGCCTCCGGGCGGGGGGCAACGAGCAGTACTTC. Translated: CASLRAGGNEQYF.

Many counts were recorded for this clonotype. This chain links TRBV20-1 with TRBJ2-7; D ambiguous. This CDR3 has 14 amino acids. CDR1 is DFQATT and CDR2 is SNEGSKA in the germline V gene (reference sequence). Trimming cost V 6 bases and J 2 bases, with 17 bases left between them. CDR3 residues: CSADGRNDAYEQYF. CDR3 DNA sequence: TGCAGTGCCGACGGACGGAACGACGCCTACGAGCAGTACTTC.

The chain has TRBV15 and TRBJ2-5; D gene uncertain. This CDR3 is built from 14 residues. The germline V and J ends were trimmed by 0 bases and 5 bases, with 10 bases remaining between them. Germline CDR1 and CDR2: LNHNV and YYDKDF (reference sequence). The CDR3 is CATSREDVRETQYF. CDR3 sequence (DNA): TGTGCCACCAGCAGAGAGGACGTCCGGGAGACCCAGTACTTC.

This clonotype was observed many times. The rearrangement links TRBV4-2 to TRBJ2-2, with 11 bases aligning to TRBD2. Trimming at V came to 3 bases and at J to 5 bases, leaving 5 bases not matched to a gene. This CDR3 region has 16 residues. Germline V gene sequence: CDR1 LGHNA, CDR2 YNFKEQ. CDR3 sequence: CASSQRLAGSTGELFF. The CDR3 DNA follows: TGTGCCAGCAGCCAGAGACTAGCGGGATCAACCGGGGAGCTGTTTTTT.

This clonotype has at least ten counts. The chain combines TRBV12-3 or TRBV12-4 with TRBJ2-5; no firm D call. The CDR3 totals 13 residues. Between the trimmed V and J ends, which lost 4 bases and 5 bases, there was a span of 11 bases. The CDR3 here is CASSSTGRETQYF. In DNA form, the CDR3 reads TGTGCCAGCAGTTCCACCGGCAGGGAGACCCAGTACTTC.

This clonotype was observed at least ten times. J is TRBJ1-5 and V is TRBV27; the match to TRBD1 covers 7 bases. V lost 5 bases to trimming and J lost 7 bases; unmatched junction nucleotides: 11. Germline CDR1 and CDR2: MNHEY and SMNVEV (reference sequence). This CDR3 comprises 15 residues. The CDR3 sequence: CASSPRGQASQPQHF. Written as DNA, the CDR3 is TGTGCCAGCAGTCCCAGAGGACAGGCCTCGCAGCCCCAGCATTTT.

This clonotype was observed a handful of times. The V call is TRBV12-3 or TRBV12-4, the J call TRBJ2-5; D unresolved. The V gene lost 5 bases and the J gene lost 7 bases, with 11 bases spanning the gap. This CDR3 region has 12 residues. The CDR3 region has the DNA TGTGCCAGCAGTCCACTTTCGGCGACCCAGTACTTC. It encodes CASSPLSATQYF.